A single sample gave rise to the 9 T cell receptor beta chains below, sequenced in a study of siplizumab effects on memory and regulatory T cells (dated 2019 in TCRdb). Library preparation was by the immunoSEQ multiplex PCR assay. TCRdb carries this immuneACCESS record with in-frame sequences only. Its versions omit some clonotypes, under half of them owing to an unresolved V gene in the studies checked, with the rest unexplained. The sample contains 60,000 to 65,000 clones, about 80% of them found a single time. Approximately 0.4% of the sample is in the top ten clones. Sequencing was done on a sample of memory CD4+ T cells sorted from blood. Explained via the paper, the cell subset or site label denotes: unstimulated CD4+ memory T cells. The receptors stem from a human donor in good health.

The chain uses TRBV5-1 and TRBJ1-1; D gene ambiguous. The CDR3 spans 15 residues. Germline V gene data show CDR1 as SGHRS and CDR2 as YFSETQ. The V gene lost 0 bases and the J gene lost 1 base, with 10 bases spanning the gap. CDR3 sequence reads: CASSLGSAENTEAFF. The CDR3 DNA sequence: TGCGCCAGCAGCTTGGGTTCGGCAGAGAACACTGAAGCTTTCTTT.

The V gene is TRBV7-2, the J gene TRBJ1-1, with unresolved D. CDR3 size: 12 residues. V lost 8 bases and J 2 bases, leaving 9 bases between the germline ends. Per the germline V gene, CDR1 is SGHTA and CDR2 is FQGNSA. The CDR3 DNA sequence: TGTGCCAGCCGTGTGGCAAACACTGAAGCTTTCTTT. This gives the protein CASRVANTEAFF.

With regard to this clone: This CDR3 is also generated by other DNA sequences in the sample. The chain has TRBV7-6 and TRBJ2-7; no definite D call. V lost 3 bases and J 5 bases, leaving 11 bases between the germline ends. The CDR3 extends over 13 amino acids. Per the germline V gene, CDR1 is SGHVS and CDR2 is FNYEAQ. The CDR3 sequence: CASSFTSRDEQYF. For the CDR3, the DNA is TGTGCCAGCAGCTTCACTTCTCGGGACGAGCAGTACTTC.

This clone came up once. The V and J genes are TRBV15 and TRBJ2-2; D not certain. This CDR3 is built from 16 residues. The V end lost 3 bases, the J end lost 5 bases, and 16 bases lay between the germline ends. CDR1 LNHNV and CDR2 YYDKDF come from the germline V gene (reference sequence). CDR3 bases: TGTGCCACCAGCAGTCGAAGACTGGGCCGGACCGGGGAGCTGTTTTTT. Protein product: CATSSRRLGRTGELFF. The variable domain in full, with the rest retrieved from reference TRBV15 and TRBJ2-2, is DAMVIQNPRYQVTQFGKPVTLSCSQTLNHNVMYWYQQKSSQAPKLLFHYYDKDFNNEADTPDNFQSRRPNTSFCFLDIRSPGLGDTAMYLCATSSRRLGRTGELFFGEGSRLTVL.

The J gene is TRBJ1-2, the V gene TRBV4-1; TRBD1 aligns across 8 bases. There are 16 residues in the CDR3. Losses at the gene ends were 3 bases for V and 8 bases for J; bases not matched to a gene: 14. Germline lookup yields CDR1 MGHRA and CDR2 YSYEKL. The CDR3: CASSQESGTGRTGYTF. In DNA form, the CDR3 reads TGCGCCAGCAGCCAGGAATCCGGGACAGGTAGGACGGGCTACACCTTC.

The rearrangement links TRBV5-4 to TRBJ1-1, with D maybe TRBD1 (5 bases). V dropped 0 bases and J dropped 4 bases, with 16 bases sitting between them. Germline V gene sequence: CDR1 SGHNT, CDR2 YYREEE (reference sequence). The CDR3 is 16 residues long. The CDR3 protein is CASSLVGGGSITEAFF. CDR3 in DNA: TGTGCCAGCAGCTTGGTTGGGGGGGGATCAATCACTGAAGCTTTCTTT.

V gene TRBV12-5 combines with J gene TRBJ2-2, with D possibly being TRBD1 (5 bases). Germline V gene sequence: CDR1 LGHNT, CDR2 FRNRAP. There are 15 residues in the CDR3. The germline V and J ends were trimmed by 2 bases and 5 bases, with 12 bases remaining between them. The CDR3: CASGLPSPGTGELFF. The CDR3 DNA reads TGTGCTAGTGGTTTGCCCTCCCCAGGGACCGGGGAGCTGTTTTTT.

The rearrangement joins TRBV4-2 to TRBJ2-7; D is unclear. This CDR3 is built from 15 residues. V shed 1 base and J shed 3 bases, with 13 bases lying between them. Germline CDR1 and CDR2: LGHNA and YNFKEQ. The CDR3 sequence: CASSQAPPDLYEQYF. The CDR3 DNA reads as TGTGCCAGCAGCCAAGCGCCACCAGACCTCTACGAGCAGTACTTC.

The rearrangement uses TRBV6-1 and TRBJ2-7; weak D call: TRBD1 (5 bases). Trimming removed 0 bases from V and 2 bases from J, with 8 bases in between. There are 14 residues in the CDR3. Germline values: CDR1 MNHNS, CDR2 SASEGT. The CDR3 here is CASSEADNPYEQYF. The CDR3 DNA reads TGTGCCAGCAGTGAAGCGGACAACCCCTACGAGCAGTACTTC.